This TCR beta chain is drawn from a study of blood T cell repertoires in COVID-19. Some clones are missing from TCRdb's copy, which holds only in-frame ones; the method was immunoSEQ multiplex PCR. The repertoire holds about 100,000 clones, with 75% to 90% as singletons. Seattle patients were enrolled during active infection and followed longitudinally. Concerning this clone itself: Different DNA sequences within this sample yield the same CDR3.

V was pared by 0 bases and J by 2 bases, with 3 bases between. CDR1 and CDR2 (germline): SGHTA, FQGTGA. This CDR3 contains 13 residues. The chain employs TRBV7-3 and TRBJ2-3; D call uncertain. The source is a woman aged 50 to 65 with COVID-19, enrolled during active disease. The specimen sequenced was peripheral blood. Here the CDR3 reads CASSLTHTDTQYF. The CDR3 DNA reads TGTGCCAGCAGCTTAACACACACAGATACGCAGTATTTT.